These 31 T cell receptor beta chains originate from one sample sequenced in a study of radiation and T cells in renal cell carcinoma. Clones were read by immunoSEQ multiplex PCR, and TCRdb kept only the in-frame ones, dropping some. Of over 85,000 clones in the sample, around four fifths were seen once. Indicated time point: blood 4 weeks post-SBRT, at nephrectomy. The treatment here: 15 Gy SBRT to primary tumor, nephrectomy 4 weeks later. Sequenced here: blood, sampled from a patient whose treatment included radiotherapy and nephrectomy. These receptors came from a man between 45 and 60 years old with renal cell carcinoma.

The CDR3 reads CASSQTGRGSSTEAFF. The CDR3 DNA reads as TGCGCCAGCAGTCAAACGGGTCGGGGGAGTTCCACTGAAGCTTTCTTT. V gene TRBV23-1 combines with J gene TRBJ1-1; possibly TRBD1 for D (5 bases). TRBV23-1 is annotated as an ORF whose role is uncertain. The length of the CDR3 is 16 residues. V lost 2 bases, J lost 4 bases, and 17 bases lay in between.

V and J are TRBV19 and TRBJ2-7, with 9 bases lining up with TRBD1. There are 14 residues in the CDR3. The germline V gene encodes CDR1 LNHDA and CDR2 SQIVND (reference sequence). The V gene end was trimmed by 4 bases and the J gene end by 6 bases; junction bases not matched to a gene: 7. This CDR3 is CASSTGQGKVEQYF. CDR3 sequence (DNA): TGTGCCAGTAGTACGGGACAGGGAAAAGTCGAGCAGTACTTC.

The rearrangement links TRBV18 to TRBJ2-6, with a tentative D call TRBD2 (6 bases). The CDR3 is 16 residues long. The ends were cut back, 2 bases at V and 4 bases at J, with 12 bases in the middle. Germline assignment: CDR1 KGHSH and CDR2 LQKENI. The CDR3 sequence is CASSPLSGEGANVLTF. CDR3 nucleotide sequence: TGTGCCAGCTCACCATTATCGGGGGAAGGGGCCAACGTCCTGACTTTC.

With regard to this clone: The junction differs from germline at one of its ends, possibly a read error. The CDR3, as DNA: TGTGCTAGCAGCGGCGACCCCGCGGGTACGCAGTATTTT. Its translation: CASSGDPAGTQYF. The chain links TRBV7-7 to TRBJ2-3, with TRBD2 as a possible D gene (5 bases). Germline CDR1 and CDR2: SSHAT and FNYEAQ (reference sequence). The CDR3 is 13 amino acids.

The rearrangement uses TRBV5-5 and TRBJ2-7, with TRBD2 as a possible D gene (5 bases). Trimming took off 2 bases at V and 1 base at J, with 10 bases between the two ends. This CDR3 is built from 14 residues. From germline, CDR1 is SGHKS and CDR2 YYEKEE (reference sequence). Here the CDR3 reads CASSLVTRSYEQYF. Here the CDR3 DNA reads TGTGCCAGCAGCTTAGTTACTAGGTCCTACGAGCAGTACTTC.

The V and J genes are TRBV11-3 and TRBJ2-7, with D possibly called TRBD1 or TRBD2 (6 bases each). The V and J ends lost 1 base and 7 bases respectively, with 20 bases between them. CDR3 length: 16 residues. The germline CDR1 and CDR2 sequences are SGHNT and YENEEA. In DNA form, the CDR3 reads TGTGCCAGCAGCTTAGGGCAGGGGCGGATCGGACTAGAGCAGTACTTC. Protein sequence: CASSLGQGRIGLEQYF.

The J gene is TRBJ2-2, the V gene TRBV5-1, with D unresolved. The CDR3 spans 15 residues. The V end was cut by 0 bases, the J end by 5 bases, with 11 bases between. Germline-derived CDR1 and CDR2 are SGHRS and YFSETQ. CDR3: CASSLGQLWTGELFF. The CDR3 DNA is TGCGCCAGCAGCTTGGGTCAACTGTGGACCGGGGAGCTGTTTTTT.

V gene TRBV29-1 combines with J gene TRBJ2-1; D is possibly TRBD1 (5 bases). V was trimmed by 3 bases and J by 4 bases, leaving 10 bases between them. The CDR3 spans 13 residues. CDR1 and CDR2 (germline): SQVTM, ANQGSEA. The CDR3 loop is CSVEGQPYNEQFF. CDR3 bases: TGCAGCGTTGAGGGGCAGCCGTACAATGAGCAGTTCTTC.

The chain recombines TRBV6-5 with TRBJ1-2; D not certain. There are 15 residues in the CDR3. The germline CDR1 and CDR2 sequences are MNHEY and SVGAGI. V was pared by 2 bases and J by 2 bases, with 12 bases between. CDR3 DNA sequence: TGTGCCAGCAGTTACAGCGCAGTTATAAACTATGGCTACACCTTC. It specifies CASSYSAVINYGYTF.

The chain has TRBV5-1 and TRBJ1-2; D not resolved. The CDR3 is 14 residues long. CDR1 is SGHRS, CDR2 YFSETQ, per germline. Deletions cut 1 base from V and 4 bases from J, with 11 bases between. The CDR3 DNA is TGCGCCAGCAGCTTGTTACAGACTTCCTATGGCTACACCTTC. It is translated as CASSLLQTSYGYTF. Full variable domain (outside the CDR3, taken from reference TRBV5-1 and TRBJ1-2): KAGVTQTPRYLIKTRGQQVTLSCSPISGHRSVSWYQQTPGQGLQFLFEYFSETQRNKGNFPGRFSGRQFSNSRSEMNVSTLELGDSALYLCASSLLQTSYGYTFGSGTRLTVV.

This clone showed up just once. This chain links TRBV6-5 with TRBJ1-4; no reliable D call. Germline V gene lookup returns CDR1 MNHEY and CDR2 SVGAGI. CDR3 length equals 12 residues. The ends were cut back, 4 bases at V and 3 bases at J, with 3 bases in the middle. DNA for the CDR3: TGTGCCAGCAGTTCCTCTAATGAAAAACTGTTTTTT. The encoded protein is CASSSSNEKLFF.

The CDR3 region has the DNA TGTGCCAGCAGTTACGGTTCGGATGAGCAGTTCTTC. Translated: CASSYGSDEQFF. The V and J genes are TRBV6-5 and TRBJ2-1; D not resolved. There are 12 residues in the CDR3. With 2 bases removed from V and 8 bases from J, the gap between germline ends came to 7 bases. The V gene's germline CDR1 is MNHEY and CDR2 SVGAGI.

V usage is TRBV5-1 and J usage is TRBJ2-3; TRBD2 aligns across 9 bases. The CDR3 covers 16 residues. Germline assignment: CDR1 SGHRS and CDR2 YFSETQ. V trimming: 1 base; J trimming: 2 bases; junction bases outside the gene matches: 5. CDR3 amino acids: CASSLSSGKITDTQYF. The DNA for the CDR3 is TGCGCCAGCAGCTTGTCTAGCGGGAAGATCACAGATACGCAGTATTTT.

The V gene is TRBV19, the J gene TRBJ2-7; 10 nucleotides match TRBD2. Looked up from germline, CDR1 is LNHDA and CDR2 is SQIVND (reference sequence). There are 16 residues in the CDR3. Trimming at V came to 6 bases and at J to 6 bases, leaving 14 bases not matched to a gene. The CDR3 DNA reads TGTGCCAGTAGGTTCACTAGCGGGGCCGGCGCCCCCGAGCAGTACTTC. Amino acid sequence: CASRFTSGAGAPEQYF. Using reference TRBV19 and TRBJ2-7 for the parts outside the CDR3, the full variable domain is DGGITQSPKYLFRKEGQNVTLSCEQNLNHDAMYWYRQDPGQGLRLIYYSQIVNDFQKGDIAEGYSVSREKKESFPLTVTSAQKNPTAFYLCASRFTSGAGAPEQYFGPGTRLTVT.

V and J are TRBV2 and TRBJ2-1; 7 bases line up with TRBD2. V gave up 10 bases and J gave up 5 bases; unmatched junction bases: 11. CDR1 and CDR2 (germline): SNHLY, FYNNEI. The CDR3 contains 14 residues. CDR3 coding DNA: TGTGCCACTGCAAGGACTAGTATCCACAATGAGCAGTTCTTC. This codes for CATARTSIHNEQFF.

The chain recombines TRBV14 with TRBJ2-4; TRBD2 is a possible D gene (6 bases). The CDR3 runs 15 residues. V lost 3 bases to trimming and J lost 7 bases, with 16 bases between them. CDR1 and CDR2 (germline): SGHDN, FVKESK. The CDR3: CASSHGAGSLNIQYF. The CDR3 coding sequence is TGTGCCAGCAGCCACGGTGCGGGAAGCCTGAACATTCAGTACTTC.

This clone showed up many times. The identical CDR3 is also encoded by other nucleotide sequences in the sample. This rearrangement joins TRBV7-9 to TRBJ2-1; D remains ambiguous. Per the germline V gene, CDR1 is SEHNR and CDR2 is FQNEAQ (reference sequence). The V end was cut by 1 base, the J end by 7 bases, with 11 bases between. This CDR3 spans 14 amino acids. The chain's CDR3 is CASSLGGFGNEQFF. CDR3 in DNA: TGTGCCAGCAGCTTAGGGGGTTTCGGGAATGAGCAGTTCTTC.

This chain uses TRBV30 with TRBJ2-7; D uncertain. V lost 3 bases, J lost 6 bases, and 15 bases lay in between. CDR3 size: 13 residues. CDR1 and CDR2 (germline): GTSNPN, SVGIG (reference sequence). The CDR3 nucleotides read TGTGCCTGGAGCCCACTTGGGGTGGGCGAGCAGTACTTC. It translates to CAWSPLGVGEQYF.

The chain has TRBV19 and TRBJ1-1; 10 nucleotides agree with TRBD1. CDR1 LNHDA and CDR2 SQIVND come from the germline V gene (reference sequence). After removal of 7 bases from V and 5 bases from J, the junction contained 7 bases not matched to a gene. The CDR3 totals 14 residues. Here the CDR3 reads CASTLTGGYTEAFF. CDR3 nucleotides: TGTGCCAGTACCCTGACAGGGGGCTATACTGAAGCTTTCTTT.

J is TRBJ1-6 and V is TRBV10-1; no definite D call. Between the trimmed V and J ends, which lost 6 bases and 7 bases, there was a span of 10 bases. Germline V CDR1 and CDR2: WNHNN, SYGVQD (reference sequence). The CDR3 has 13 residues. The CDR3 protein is CASSKTTNSPLHF. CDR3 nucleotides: TGCGCCAGCAGCAAAACTACGAATTCACCCCTCCACTTT.

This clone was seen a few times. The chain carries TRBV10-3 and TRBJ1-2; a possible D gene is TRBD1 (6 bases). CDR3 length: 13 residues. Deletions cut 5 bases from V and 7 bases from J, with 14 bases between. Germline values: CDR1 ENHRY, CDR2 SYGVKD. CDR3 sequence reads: CAISITGNGGYTF. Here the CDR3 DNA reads TGTGCCATCAGTATCACAGGGAATGGTGGCTACACCTTC.

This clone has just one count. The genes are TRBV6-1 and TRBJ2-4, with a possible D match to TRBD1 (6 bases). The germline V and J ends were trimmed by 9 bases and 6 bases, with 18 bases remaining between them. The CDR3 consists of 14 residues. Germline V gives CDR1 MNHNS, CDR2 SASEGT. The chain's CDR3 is CASKSTGLGNIQYF. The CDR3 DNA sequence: TGTGCCAGTAAATCGACAGGATTGGGAAACATTCAGTACTTC.

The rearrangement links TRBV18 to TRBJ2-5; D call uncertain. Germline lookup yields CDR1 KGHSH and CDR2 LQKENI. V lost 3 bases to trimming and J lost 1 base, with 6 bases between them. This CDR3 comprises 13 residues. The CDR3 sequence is CASSPTFQETQYF. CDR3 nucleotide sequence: TGTGCCAGCTCACCGACCTTCCAAGAGACCCAGTACTTC.

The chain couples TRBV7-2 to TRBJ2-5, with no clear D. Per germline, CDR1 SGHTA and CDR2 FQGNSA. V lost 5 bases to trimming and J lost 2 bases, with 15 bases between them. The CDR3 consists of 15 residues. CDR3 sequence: CASSPSISGQETQYF. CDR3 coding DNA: TGTGCCAGCAGCCCCTCAATCTCCGGGCAAGAGACCCAGTACTTC. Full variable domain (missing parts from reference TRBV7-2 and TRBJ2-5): GAGVSQSPSNKVTEKGKDVELRCDPISGHTALYWYRQSLGQGLEFLIYFQGNSAPDKSGLPSDRFSAERTGGSVSTLTIQRTQQEDSAVYLCASSPSISGQETQYFGPGTRLLVL.

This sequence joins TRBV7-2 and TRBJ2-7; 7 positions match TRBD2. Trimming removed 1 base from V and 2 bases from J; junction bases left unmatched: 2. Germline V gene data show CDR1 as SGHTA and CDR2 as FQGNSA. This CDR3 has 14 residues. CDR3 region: CASSLEGGPYEQYF. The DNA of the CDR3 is TGTGCCAGCAGCTTAGAGGGAGGGCCCTACGAGCAGTACTTC.

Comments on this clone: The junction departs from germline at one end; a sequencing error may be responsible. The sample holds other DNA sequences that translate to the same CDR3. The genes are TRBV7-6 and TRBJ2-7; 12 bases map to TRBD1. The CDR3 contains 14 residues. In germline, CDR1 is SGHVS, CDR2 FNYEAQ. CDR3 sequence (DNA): TGTGCTAGCAGCCCCGGGACAGGGGGCTTAAGGCAGTACTTC. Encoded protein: CASSPGTGGLRQYF.

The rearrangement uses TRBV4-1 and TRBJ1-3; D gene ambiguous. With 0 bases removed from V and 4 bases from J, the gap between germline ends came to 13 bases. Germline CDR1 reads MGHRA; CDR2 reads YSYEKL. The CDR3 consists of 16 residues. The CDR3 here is CASSQDRGFTGNTIYF. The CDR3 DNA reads TGCGCCAGCAGCCAAGATCGGGGATTTACGGGAAACACCATATATTTT.

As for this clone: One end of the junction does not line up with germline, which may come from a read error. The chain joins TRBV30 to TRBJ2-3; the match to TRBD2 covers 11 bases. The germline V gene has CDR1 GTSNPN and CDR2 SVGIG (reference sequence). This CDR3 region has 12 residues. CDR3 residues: CAWSNSGGALEF. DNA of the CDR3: TGTGCCTGGAGTAATAGCGGGGGGGCCCTCGAGTTT.

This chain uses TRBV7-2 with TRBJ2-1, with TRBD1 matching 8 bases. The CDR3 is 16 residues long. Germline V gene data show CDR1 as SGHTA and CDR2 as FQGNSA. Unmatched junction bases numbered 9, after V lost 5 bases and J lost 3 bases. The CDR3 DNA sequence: TGTGCCAGCAGCAAAGGGGGGACAGGAGACTACAATGAGCAGTTCTTC. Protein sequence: CASSKGGTGDYNEQFF.

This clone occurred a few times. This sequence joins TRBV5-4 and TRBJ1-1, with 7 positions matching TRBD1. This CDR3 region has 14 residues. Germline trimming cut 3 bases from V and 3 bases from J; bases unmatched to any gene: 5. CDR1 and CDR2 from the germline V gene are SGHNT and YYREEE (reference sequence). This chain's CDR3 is CASSSPGGHTEAFF. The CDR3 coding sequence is TGTGCCAGCAGCTCCCCAGGGGGGCACACTGAAGCTTTCTTT.

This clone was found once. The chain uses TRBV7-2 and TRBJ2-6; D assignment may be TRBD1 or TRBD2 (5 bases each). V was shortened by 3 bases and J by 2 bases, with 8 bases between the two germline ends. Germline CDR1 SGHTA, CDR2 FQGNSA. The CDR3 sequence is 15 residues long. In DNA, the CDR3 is TGTGCCAGCAGCTTCGGGACCGCTGGGGCCAACGTCCTGACTTTC. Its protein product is CASSFGTAGANVLTF. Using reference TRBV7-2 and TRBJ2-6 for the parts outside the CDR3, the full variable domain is GAGVSQSPSNKVTEKGKDVELRCDPISGHTALYWYRQSLGQGLEFLIYFQGNSAPDKSGLPSDRFSAERTGGSVSTLTIQRTQQEDSAVYLCASSFGTAGANVLTFGAGSRLTVL.